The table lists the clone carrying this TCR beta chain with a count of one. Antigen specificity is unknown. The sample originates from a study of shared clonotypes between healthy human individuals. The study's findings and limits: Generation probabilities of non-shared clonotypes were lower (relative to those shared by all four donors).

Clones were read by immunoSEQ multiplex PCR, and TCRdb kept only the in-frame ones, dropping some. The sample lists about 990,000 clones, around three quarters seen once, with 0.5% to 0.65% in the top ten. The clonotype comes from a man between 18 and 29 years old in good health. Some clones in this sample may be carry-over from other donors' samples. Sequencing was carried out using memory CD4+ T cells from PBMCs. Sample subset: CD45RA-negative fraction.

CDR3 sequence reads: CASSLARQISYGYTF. The DNA of the CDR3 is TGTGCCAGCAGCTTAGCGCGACAGATATCCTATGGCTACACCTTC. This chain links TRBV7-4 with TRBJ1-2, with a weak D call TRBD1 (5 bases). Deletions cut 0 bases from V and 4 bases from J, with 12 bases between. In germline, CDR1 is SGHVT, CDR2 SQSDAQ. This CDR3 is built from 15 residues.